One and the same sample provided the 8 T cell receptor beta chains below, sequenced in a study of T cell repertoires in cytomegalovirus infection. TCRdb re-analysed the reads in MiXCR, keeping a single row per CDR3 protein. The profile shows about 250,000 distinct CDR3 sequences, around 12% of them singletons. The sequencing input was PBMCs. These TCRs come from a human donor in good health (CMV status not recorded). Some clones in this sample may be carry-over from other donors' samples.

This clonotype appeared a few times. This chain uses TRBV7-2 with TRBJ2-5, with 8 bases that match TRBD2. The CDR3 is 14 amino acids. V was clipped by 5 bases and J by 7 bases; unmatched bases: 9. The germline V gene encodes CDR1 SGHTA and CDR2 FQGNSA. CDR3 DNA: TGTGCCAGCAGCCCCCAGCGGGAGCCTGGGACCCAGTACTTC. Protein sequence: CASSPQREPGTQYF.

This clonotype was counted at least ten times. The CDR3 reads CASSLEPSNYGYTF. In DNA form, the CDR3 reads TGCGCCAGCAGCTTGGAACCCAGCAACTATGGCTACACCTTC. V and J are TRBV5-1 and TRBJ1-2, with D uncertain. In germline, CDR1 is SGHRS, CDR2 YFSETQ. This CDR3 region has 14 residues. Trimming removed 0 bases from V and 2 bases from J, with 8 bases in between. Supplemented by reference TRBV5-1 and TRBJ1-2, the full variable domain reads KAGVTQTPRYLIKTRGQQVTLSCSPISGHRSVSWYQQTPGQGLQFLFEYFSETQRNKGNFPGRFSGRQFSNSRSEMNVSTLELGDSALYLCASSLEPSNYGYTFGSGTRLTVV.

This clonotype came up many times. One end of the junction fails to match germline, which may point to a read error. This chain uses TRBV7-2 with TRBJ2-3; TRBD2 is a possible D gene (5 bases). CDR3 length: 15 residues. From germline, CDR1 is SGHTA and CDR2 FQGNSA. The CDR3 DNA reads TGTGCCAGCAGCGTAGCGAAAACTAGCACAGATACGCAGTATTTT. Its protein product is CASSVAKTSTDTQYF.

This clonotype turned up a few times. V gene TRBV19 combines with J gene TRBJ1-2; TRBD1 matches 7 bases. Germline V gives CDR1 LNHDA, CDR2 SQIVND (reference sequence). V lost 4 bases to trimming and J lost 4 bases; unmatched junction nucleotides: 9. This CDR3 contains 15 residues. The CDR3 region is CASSRASRGIYGYTF. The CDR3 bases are TGTGCCAGTAGTAGGGCGAGCAGGGGGATCTATGGCTACACCTTC.

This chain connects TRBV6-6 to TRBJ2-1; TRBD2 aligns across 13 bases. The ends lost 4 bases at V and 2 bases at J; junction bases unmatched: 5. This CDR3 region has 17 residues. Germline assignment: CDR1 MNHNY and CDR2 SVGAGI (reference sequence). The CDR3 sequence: CASSSLGLAGAYNEQFF. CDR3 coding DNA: TGTGCCAGCAGTTCTTTAGGACTAGCGGGGGCCTACAATGAGCAGTTCTTC.

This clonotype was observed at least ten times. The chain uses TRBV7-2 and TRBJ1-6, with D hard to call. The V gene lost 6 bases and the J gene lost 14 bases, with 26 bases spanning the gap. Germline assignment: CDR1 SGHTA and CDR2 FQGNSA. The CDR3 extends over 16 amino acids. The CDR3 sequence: CASSSNSISGSMALHF. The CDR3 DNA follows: TGTGCCAGCAGTTCTAACAGCATTTCGGGGTCAATGGCCCTCCACTTT.

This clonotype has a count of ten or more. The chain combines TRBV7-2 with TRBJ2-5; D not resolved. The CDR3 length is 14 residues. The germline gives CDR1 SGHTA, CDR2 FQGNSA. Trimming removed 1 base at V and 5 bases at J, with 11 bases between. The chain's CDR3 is CASSLGPGVETQYF. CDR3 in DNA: TGTGCCAGCAGCTTAGGCCCAGGCGTGGAGACCCAGTACTTC.

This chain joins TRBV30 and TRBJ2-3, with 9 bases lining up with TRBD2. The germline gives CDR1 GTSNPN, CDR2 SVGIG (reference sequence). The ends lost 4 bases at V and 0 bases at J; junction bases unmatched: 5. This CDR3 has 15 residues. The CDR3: CAWTSSGISTDTQYF. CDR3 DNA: TGTGCCTGGACATCTAGCGGGATTAGCACAGATACGCAGTATTTT.